Listed here are 15 T cell receptor beta chains from one sample, sequenced in a study of T cells after yellow fever vaccination. TCRdb called the 5' RACE reads again in MiXCR, with one record for every CDR3 protein. Among hundreds of thousands of distinct CDR3 sequences listed, 10% to 15% were seen once. The material was PBMCs, obtained on the day of the yellow fever booster vaccination. These TCRs come from a man aged 25 to 40 who received the YFV17D yellow fever vaccine.

This clonotype has only a few counts. The rearrangement links TRBV7-2 to TRBJ2-4; 8 nucleotides agree with TRBD1. The CDR3 consists of 14 residues. Trimming at V came to 6 bases and at J to 7 bases, leaving 8 bases not matched to a gene. Germline CDR1 and CDR2: SGHTA and FQGNSA. For the CDR3, the DNA is TGTGCCAGCAGACTCGACAGGGGCCCCAACATTCAGTACTTC. This codes for CASRLDRGPNIQYF.

This chain joins TRBV29-1 and TRBJ2-1, with 7 positions matching TRBD2. Germline V CDR1 and CDR2: SQVTM, ANQGSEA. The CDR3 spans 14 residues. V lost 1 base and J lost 6; bases outside the gene matches: 6. The CDR3: CSVEARLAGNEQFF. The CDR3 DNA follows: TGCAGCGTTGAAGCGCGACTAGCCGGCAATGAGCAGTTCTTC.

This clonotype was seen a few times. The chain couples TRBV18 to TRBJ2-7, with D perhaps matching TRBD2 (6 bases). The germline gives CDR1 KGHSH, CDR2 LQKENI. V was clipped by 2 bases and J by 6 bases, with 14 bases between them. CDR3 size: 14 residues. The CDR3 region has the DNA TGTGCCAGCTCACCAGAGGGCGGGGATGGCGAGCAGTACTTC. It codes for CASSPEGGDGEQYF.

The V and J genes are TRBV28 and TRBJ2-7; 8 positions agree with TRBD1. J lost 7 bases, V lost 5 bases, and 10 bases had no gene match. This CDR3 has 14 amino acids. Germline CDR1 MDHEN, CDR2 SYDVKM. The CDR3 loop reads CASSTTTGGREQYF. As DNA, the CDR3 is TGTGCCAGCAGTACAACCACAGGGGGGCGTGAGCAGTACTTC.

This clonotype was counted only a few times. V is TRBV10-3 and J is TRBJ2-2; a possible D gene is TRBD2 (5 bases). Germline V lookup: CDR1 ENHRY, CDR2 SYGVKD. This CDR3 comprises 12 residues. Trimming took off 11 bases at V and 5 bases at J, with 12 bases between the two ends. CDR3 sequence: CAVKEGTGELFF. The DNA of the CDR3 is TGTGCCGTAAAAGAGGGAACCGGGGAGCTGTTTTTT.

The rearrangement joins TRBV20-1 to TRBJ2-1; 10 bases match TRBD2. Losses at the gene ends were 0 bases for V and 6 bases for J; bases not matched to a gene: 8. There are 16 residues in the CDR3. The germline V gene has CDR1 DFQATT and CDR2 SNEGSKA (reference sequence). CDR3 in amino acids: CSARDPLAGVTNEQFF. The CDR3 coding sequence is TGCAGTGCTAGAGATCCCCTAGCGGGAGTAACCAATGAGCAGTTCTTC.

In this sample, this clonotype turned up a few times. The rearrangement links TRBV10-3 to TRBJ2-5; TRBD2 aligns across 11 bases. The germline gives CDR1 ENHRY, CDR2 SYGVKD. The CDR3 contains 19 residues. J was trimmed by 1 base and V by 4 bases; bases with no gene match: 14. The CDR3 spells CAISVVTSGTPYFQETQYF. DNA of the CDR3: TGTGCCATCAGTGTTGTGACTAGCGGGACACCTTACTTCCAAGAGACCCAGTACTTC.

The rearrangement uses TRBV20-1 and TRBJ1-2; D remains unclear. Germline V CDR1 and CDR2: DFQATT, SNEGSKA (reference sequence). The CDR3 is 13 residues long. Deletions cut 2 bases from V and 4 bases from J, with 11 bases between. The CDR3 sequence: CSARTGSGYGYTF. The DNA of the CDR3 is TGCAGTGCTAGAACCGGGTCTGGCTATGGCTACACCTTC.

The chain employs TRBV24-1 and TRBJ2-5; weak D call: TRBD2 (6 bases). CDR1 and CDR2 (germline): KGHDR, SFDVKD. The CDR3 runs 14 residues. Deletions cut 10 bases from V and 5 bases from J, with 19 bases between. CDR3 residues: CATQNPGTGETQYF. CDR3 sequence (DNA): TGTGCCACGCAAAATCCCGGGACTGGGGAGACCCAGTACTTC.

This clonotype appeared many times. The chain uses TRBV10-3 and TRBJ1-6; TRBD1 is a possible D gene (5 bases). There are 14 residues in the CDR3. Germline V lookup: CDR1 ENHRY, CDR2 SYGVKD. V was trimmed by 10 bases and J by 5 bases, leaving 15 bases between them. The CDR3 region is CATFGGIDNSPLHF. CDR3 coding DNA: TGTGCCACCTTTGGGGGAATAGATAATTCACCCCTCCACTTT.

This clonotype has only a few counts. The rearrangement joins TRBV24-1 to TRBJ2-3; no reliable D call. V gave up 1 base and J gave up 1 base, with 8 bases separating them. This CDR3 has 15 residues. The germline V gene encodes CDR1 KGHDR and CDR2 SFDVKD. CDR3 loop: CATSDFSTGTDTQYF. CDR3 nucleotide sequence: TGTGCCACCAGTGATTTTTCGACCGGCACAGATACGCAGTATTTT.

This clonotype has ten or more counts. The gene calls are TRBV27 and TRBJ2-7, with a possible D match to TRBD2 (6 bases). V was shortened by 9 bases and J by 0 bases, with 12 bases between the two germline ends. This CDR3 contains 13 residues. CDR1 is MNHEY, CDR2 SMNVEV, per germline (reference sequence). The CDR3, as DNA: TGTGCCAGTACCGCGGGAAGCTCCTACGAGCAGTACTTC. As protein: CASTAGSSYEQYF.

V gene TRBV10-2 combines with J gene TRBJ2-7; TRBD2 might be the D (5 bases). The V and J ends lost 5 bases and 6 bases respectively, with 17 bases between them. CDR1 and CDR2 from the germline V gene are WSHSY and SAAADI. This CDR3 comprises 14 residues. Here the CDR3 reads CASSPTRGVGEQYF. The DNA of the CDR3 is TGCGCCAGCAGTCCAACTAGAGGTGTGGGCGAGCAGTACTTC.

In its sample, this clonotype was seen a few times. The chain carries TRBV10-1 and TRBJ2-2, with TRBD2 identical over 8 bases. There are 17 residues in the CDR3. In germline, CDR1 is WNHNN, CDR2 SYGVQD (reference sequence). Germline trimming cut 0 bases from V and 4 bases from J; bases unmatched to any gene: 7. Here the CDR3 reads CASSESDLAGITGELFF. The DNA of the CDR3 is TGCGCCAGCAGTGAGTCGGATCTAGCGGGCATCACCGGGGAGCTGTTTTTT.

This clonotype showed up many times. The genes are TRBV14 and TRBJ2-3; no firm D call. Between the trimmed V and J ends, which lost 2 bases and 5 bases, there was a span of 11 bases. The CDR3 contains 14 residues. Germline lookup yields CDR1 SGHDN and CDR2 FVKESK. The CDR3 DNA follows: TGTGCCAGCAGCCAACAGAACCGGTTAGATACGCAGTATTTT. Translating gives CASSQQNRLDTQYF.